One and the same sample provided the 22 T cell receptor beta chains below, sequenced in a study of molecular identifiers for immune sequencing clone quantification. MiXCR was run by TCRdb on the PCR reads, yielding one entry per CDR3 protein. The repertoire holds around 43,000 distinct CDR3 sequences, with less than 20% as singletons. Sequencing used naive CD8+ T cells from blood, with Jurkat cell RNA spiked in. The subset denotes: FACS-sorted CD8+CD4-CCR7+CD45RA+ naive T cells. Receptors originate from a human donor in good health. Some libraries in this study had Jurkat cell RNA spiked in.

This clonotype was observed many times. The chain recombines TRBV14 with TRBJ1-2; tentative D call: TRBD1 (6 bases). V was shortened by 1 base and J by 2 bases, with 11 bases between the two germline ends. Germline assignment: CDR1 SGHDN and CDR2 FVKESK. The CDR3 totals 15 residues. The CDR3 DNA reads TGTGCCAGCAGCCAAGCCCCAGGGGACAACTATGGCTACACCTTC. It encodes CASSQAPGDNYGYTF.

Comments on this clonotype: This may come from a read error, since a much larger clone is one base off. The chain combines TRBV7-6 with TRBJ1-4, with 8 bases that match TRBD1. The CDR3 extends over 21 amino acids. The germline V gene encodes CDR1 SGHVS and CDR2 FNYEAQ. The CDR3: CVSSSSSGTGWVDATNEKLFF. The CDR3 bases are TGTGTCAGCAGCTCCTCCTCCGGGACAGGCTGGGTCGATGCAACTAATGAAAAACTGTTTTTT.

This clonotype was seen at least ten times. The rearrangement uses TRBV4-1 and TRBJ1-5; D is unresolved. Germline V gene lookup returns CDR1 MGHRA and CDR2 YSYEKL. This CDR3 is built from 15 residues. Trimming left V 0 bases short and J 7 bases short, with 13 bases between. This chain's CDR3 is CASSQDTGAFQPQHF. The CDR3, as DNA: TGCGCCAGCAGCCAAGACACCGGCGCATTCCAGCCCCAGCATTTT.

There are many counts of this clonotype. The chain employs TRBV12-3 or TRBV12-4 and TRBJ2-1, with 13 bases matching TRBD2. V lost 7 bases, J lost 2 bases, and 5 bases stayed unmatched. This CDR3 spans 16 amino acids. CDR3 bases: TGTGCCAGCATAGGACTAGCGGGGGCTCCCTACAATGAGCAGTTCTTC. The encoded protein is CASIGLAGAPYNEQFF.

This clonotype appeared a single time. At one of its ends the junction is not consistent with the germline gene, which may arise from a read error. The gene calls are TRBV7-9 and TRBJ2-4; D may be TRBD2 (5 bases). The CDR3 is made up of 16 amino acids. CDR1 and CDR2 from the germline V gene are SEHNR and FQNEAQ (reference sequence). CDR3 DNA: TGTGCCAGCAGCGACGATAGTCTCCTAGCCAAAAACACTCAGTACTTC. Translation: CASSDDSLLAKNTQYF.

This clonotype was detected many times. This chain joins TRBV16 and TRBJ1-1; unclear D gene. This CDR3 has 15 amino acids. Per the germline V gene, CDR1 is KGHSY and CDR2 is FQNENV. The V and J ends lost 0 bases and 5 bases respectively, with 13 bases between them. CDR3 sequence reads: CASSQSRSQRTEAFF. The CDR3 DNA reads as TGTGCCAGCAGCCAATCCAGGTCACAGAGAACTGAAGCTTTCTTT.

The J gene is TRBJ2-3, the V gene TRBV2; no clear D gene. Trimming cost V 1 base and J 8 bases, with 13 bases left between them. CDR1 and CDR2 (germline): SNHLY, FYNNEI. This CDR3 contains 14 residues. The CDR3 is CASSEVVALSTQYF. In DNA, the CDR3 is TGTGCCAGCAGTGAAGTAGTAGCACTCAGTACGCAGTATTTT.

There are many counts of this clonotype. The V gene is TRBV12-3 or TRBV12-4, the J gene TRBJ2-1; 10 bases match TRBD2. The CDR3 runs 16 residues. V trimming: 4 bases; J trimming: 5 bases; junction bases outside the gene matches: 8. The CDR3 protein is CASSSAGGRNNNEQFF. As DNA, the CDR3 is TGTGCCAGCAGTTCAGCGGGAGGGCGCAATAACAATGAGCAGTTCTTC.

As regards this clonotype: A much bigger clone sits one base away, suggesting this may be a read error. The chain carries TRBV27 and TRBJ2-3, with D perhaps matching TRBD2 (5 bases). The CDR3 has 18 residues. V lost 4 bases and J lost 1, with 21 bases in between. The germline gives CDR1 MNHEY, CDR2 SMNVEV (reference sequence). The CDR3, as DNA: TGTGCCAGCAGTTATTTGGCCAGTGGGCGGGTTGGCACAGATACGCAGTATTTT. This sequence encodes CASSYLASGRVGTDTQYF.

This clonotype was counted between two and nine times. The chain links TRBV11-2 to TRBJ2-3, with unresolved D. Germline CDR1 reads SGHAT; CDR2 reads FQNNGV. The CDR3 is 15 amino acids. The V end lost 4 bases, the J end lost 7 bases, and 18 bases lay between the germline ends. The CDR3 loop is CASSSTGPPRNTQYF. The CDR3 nucleotides read TGTGCCAGCAGCTCAACCGGACCCCCCCGGAATACGCAGTATTTT.

This clonotype showed up many times. The J gene is TRBJ2-2, the V gene TRBV18, with D unresolved. With 8 bases removed from V and 3 bases from J, the gap between germline ends came to 13 bases. The germline V gene has CDR1 KGHSH and CDR2 LQKENI. The CDR3 contains 14 residues. CDR3 region: CASTFALYTGELFF. CDR3 in DNA: TGTGCCAGCACCTTTGCTTTATACACCGGGGAGCTGTTTTTT.

Comment on this clonotype: A much larger clone differs from this one at a single base, so this may be a read error. Without the conserved terminal phenylalanine or tryptophan, this CDR3 likely stems from a read error. The chain combines TRBV6-5 with TRBJ2-1; a possible D gene is TRBD1 (5 bases). Trimming left V 6 bases short and J 8 bases short, with 17 bases between. Germline V gene sequence: CDR1 MNHEY, CDR2 SVGAGI. The CDR3 covers 14 residues. The CDR3 coding sequence is TGTGCCAGCAGAAGATTGGACACTTGGGATGAGCAGTTCCTC. Encoded protein: CASRRLDTWDEQFL.

This clonotype was seen a handful of times. The chain has TRBV23-1 and TRBJ2-2; D may correspond to TRBD1 or TRBD2 (6 bases each). TRBV23-1 is an ORF; its function is uncertain. Trimming cost V 4 bases and J 6 bases, with 24 bases left between them. The CDR3 is 18 amino acids. Here the CDR3 reads CASSPHTRGRDDSGELFF. In DNA form, the CDR3 reads TGCGCCAGCAGTCCCCACACTCGGGGGCGGGATGACTCCGGGGAGCTGTTTTTT.

This clonotype was found many times. The chain links TRBV30 to TRBJ2-3; no reliable D call. The length of the CDR3 is 12 residues. Trimming stripped 3 bases from V and 0 bases from J, with 4 bases between. Germline V gene lookup returns CDR1 GTSNPN and CDR2 SVGIG (reference sequence). CDR3 amino acids: CAWRESTDTQYF. The CDR3 nucleotides read TGTGCCTGGAGGGAGAGCACAGATACGCAGTATTTT. Drawing the rest from reference TRBV30 and TRBJ2-3, the complete variable domain is SQTIHQWPATLVQPVGSPLSLECTVEGTSNPNLYWYRQAAGRGLQLLFYSVGIGQISSEVPQNLSASRPQDRQFILSSKKLLLSDSGFYLCAWRESTDTQYFGPGTRLTVL.

This clonotype was counted ten times or more. V is TRBV4-1 and J is TRBJ2-7; 13 nucleotides align to TRBD2. Looked up from germline, CDR1 is MGHRA and CDR2 is YSYEKL. V lost 0 bases, J lost 3 bases, and 5 bases stayed unmatched. The CDR3 is 17 residues long. The CDR3 DNA is TGCGCCAGCAGCCAAGATCTCGGACTAGCGGGAGACTACGAGCAGTACTTC. As protein: CASSQDLGLAGDYEQYF.

Concerning this clonotype: A much larger clone lies a single base off, so this may be a read error. V and J are TRBV20-1 and TRBJ2-5; 10 positions agree with TRBD2. The CDR3 has 15 amino acids. Germline CDR1 is DFQATT and CDR2 is SNEGSKA (reference sequence). V shed 4 bases and J 3 bases; nucleotides not matched to a gene: 8. The CDR3 nucleotides read TGCAGTGCTACCAGTTGCCTAGCGGGAGAAGAGACCCAGTACTTC. Its translation is CSATSCLAGEETQYF.

This clonotype was observed many times. The genes are TRBV20-1 and TRBJ2-3, with TRBD2 as a possible D gene (6 bases). Trimming removed 0 bases at V and 5 bases at J, with 24 bases between. CDR3 length: 18 residues. Looked up from germline, CDR1 is DFQATT and CDR2 is SNEGSKA (reference sequence). CDR3 loop: CSARERPGLHAGGDTQYF. CDR3 sequence (DNA): TGCAGTGCTAGAGAGCGACCGGGACTCCACGCAGGTGGAGATACGCAGTATTTT.

The sample holds many counts of this clonotype. The V call is TRBV7-9, the J call TRBJ2-3, with TRBD2 identical over 7 bases. The CDR3 sequence is 16 residues long. Germline CDR1 is SEHNR and CDR2 is FQNEAQ (reference sequence). V shed 5 bases and J 7 bases; nucleotides not matched to a gene: 15. In DNA, the CDR3 is TGTGCCAGCAGCCGCCGGGAGGATGCGAGTAGATATACGCAGTATTTT. This translates into CASSRREDASRYTQYF.

This clonotype was observed at least ten times. This rearrangement joins TRBV10-2 to TRBJ2-3; no definite D call. The germline gives CDR1 WSHSY, CDR2 SAAADI. Trimming stripped 4 bases from V and 2 bases from J, with 13 bases between. This CDR3 comprises 15 residues. The CDR3 coding sequence is TGCGCCAGCAGTGGAGGCTGGGCTACCACAGATACGCAGTATTTT. This gives the protein CASSGGWATTDTQYF.

The table lists this clonotype with many counts. The J gene is TRBJ2-3, the V gene TRBV25-1; D is ambiguous. V was clipped by 3 bases and J by 2 bases, with 12 bases between them. The V gene's germline CDR1 is MGHDK and CDR2 SYGVNS. The CDR3 length is 15 residues. The CDR3 protein is CASSDRPTHTDTQYF. For the CDR3, the DNA is TGTGCCAGCAGTGACCGGCCTACCCACACAGATACGCAGTATTTT.

This clonotype was observed many times. The chain links TRBV5-6 to TRBJ1-2, with D possibly being TRBD1 (6 bases). Germline CDR1 and CDR2: SGHDT and YYEEEE. Trimming removed 4 bases from V and 7 bases from J, with 17 bases in between. This CDR3 region has 14 residues. CDR3 coding DNA: TGTGCCAGCAGCACGGACAGCGCGTCCCCTGGCTACACCTTC. This codes for CASSTDSASPGYTF. The entire variable domain, with the rest obtained from reference TRBV5-6 and TRBJ1-2, is as follows: DAGVTQSPTHLIKTRGQQVTLRCSPKSGHDTVSWYQQALGQGPQFIFQYYEEEERQRGNFPDRFSGHQFPNYSSELNVNALLLGDSALYLCASSTDSASPGYTFGSGTRLTVV.

This clonotype was recorded many times. The chain has TRBV7-9 and TRBJ1-1, with 7 bases lining up with TRBD1. V lost 5 bases, J lost 1 base, and 4 bases stayed unmatched. CDR1 is SEHNR, CDR2 FQNEAQ, per germline (reference sequence). The CDR3 loop spans 14 amino acids. The CDR3 sequence: CASSEGQANTEAFF. CDR3 nucleotide sequence: TGTGCCAGCAGCGAAGGACAGGCGAACACTGAAGCTTTCTTT.